The clone carrying this T cell receptor (beta chain) was recorded many times. This sample is drawn from a study of neurological immune-mediated disorders. Regarding time point: longitudinal time-point 3. The CDR3 has 14 residues. V shed 5 bases, J shed 5 bases, and the junction held 5 bases outside the gene matches. TCRdb called the 5' RACE reads again in MiXCR, with one record for every CDR3 protein. The table lists around 49,000 distinct CDR3 sequences, roughly 12% of them singletons, with about 10% in the top ten. V gene TRBV12-3 or TRBV12-4 combines with J gene TRBJ2-5; 10 bases match TRBD2. The sequencing input was PBMCs. The sequence was obtained from a male donor with HTLV-1-associated myelopathy (HAM/TSP). CDR3 in DNA: TGTGCCAGCAGTCAGAGCGGGGGGGCGGAGACCCAGTACTTC. It encodes CASSQSGGAETQYF.